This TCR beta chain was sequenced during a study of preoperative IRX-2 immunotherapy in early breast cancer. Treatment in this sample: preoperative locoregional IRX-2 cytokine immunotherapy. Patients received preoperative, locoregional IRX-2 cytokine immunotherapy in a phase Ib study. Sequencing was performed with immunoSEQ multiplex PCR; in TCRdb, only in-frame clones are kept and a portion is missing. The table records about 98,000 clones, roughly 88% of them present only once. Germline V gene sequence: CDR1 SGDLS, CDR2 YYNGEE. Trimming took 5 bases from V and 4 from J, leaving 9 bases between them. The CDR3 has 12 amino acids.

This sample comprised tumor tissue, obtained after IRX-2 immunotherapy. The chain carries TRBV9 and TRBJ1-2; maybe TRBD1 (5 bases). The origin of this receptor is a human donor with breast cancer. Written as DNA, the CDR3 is TGTGCCAGCAGTGCAGACAGCTATGGCTACACCTTC. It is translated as CASSADSYGYTF.